This T cell receptor beta chain derives from a study of graft-versus-host responses after intestinal transplantation. Only in-frame clones appear in the TCRdb table, and some are missing; sequencing was by immunoSEQ multiplex PCR. Of nearly 25,000 clones listed, 40% are singletons. Labeling with CFSE marked some 200,000 responder cells, which were plated with some 200,000 irradiated, violet-dye-labeled stimulator cells. J gave up 5 bases and V 3 bases, and 6 bases lay outside the gene matches. The germline gives CDR1 SSHAT, CDR2 FNYEAQ (reference sequence). The CDR3 runs 14 residues. Study-wide results and caveats: Association was observed between peak circulating GvH clone levels and early post-transplant HvG declines. Individuals carrying graft-donor T cell macrochimerism showed high graft-versus-host to host-versus-graft clonal ratios in allografts.

This clone was picked up a small number of times. This chain uses TRBV7-7 with TRBJ2-5; 7 nucleotides align to TRBD2. The receptor's source is a human patient who received an intestinal transplant. The sequenced sample was alloreactive CD4+ T cells from a mixed lymphocyte reaction culture, obtained before intestinal transplant. Indicated subset: CFSE-low proliferating T cells sorted from roughly six-day pre-transplant mixed lymphocyte reaction (GvH or HvG direction). The CDR3 reads CASSLGREGETQYF. The CDR3 DNA follows: TGTGCCAGCAGCTTGGGCAGGGAGGGGGAGACCCAGTACTTC. The full variable domain, in which reference TRBV7-7 and TRBJ2-5 provide the parts outside the CDR3, is GAGVSQSPRYKVTKRGQDVTLRCDPISSHATLYWYQQALGQGPEFLTYFNYEAQPDKSGLPSDRFSAERPEGSISTLTIQRTEQRDSAMYRCASSLGREGETQYFGPGTRLLVL.